These T cell receptor beta chains were read from a single sample in a study of T cell responses to AZD1222 COVID-19 vaccine. Only in-frame clones appear in the TCRdb table, and some are missing; sequencing was by immunoSEQ multiplex PCR. This table holds 150,000 to 200,000 clones, under 95% found once. Sequencing used peripheral blood, obtained on day 0 of AZD1222 vaccination. These TCRs come from an adult in good health. The CDR3 runs from the conserved cysteine through the conserved F or W. The D gene is left open where the match is weak. For some rows the clone size is stated as once, few or many, or as a class when expanded; others skip it.

d_call clone_size j_call v_call cdr3_aa cdr3_nt
NA once TRBJ1-5 TRBV3-1/TRBV3-2 CASSQGAGNQPQHF TGTGCCAGCAGCCAAGGAGCAGGGAATCAGCCCCAGCATTTT
TRBD2 NA TRBJ2-7 TRBV6-6 CASTPVAGSYEQYF TGTGCCAGCACTCCGGTAGCGGGATCCTACGAGCAGTACTTC
NA NA TRBJ1-1 TRBV5-1 CASSLNAEAFF TGCGCCAGCAGTCTTAACGCTGAAGCTTTCTTT
NA NA TRBJ1-6 TRBV4-2 CASSQDISGTSPLHF TGTGCCAGCAGCCAAGATATCTCCGGGACTTCACCCCTCCACTTT
TRBD2 NA TRBJ2-2 TRBV11-3 CASSFSGGAPGELFF TGTGCCAGCAGCTTTAGCGGGGGGGCCCCCGGGGAGCTGTTTTTT
TRBD1 many TRBJ1-2 TRBV5-1 CASSQGQGGGYTF TGCGCCAGCAGCCAAGGACAGGGAGGCGGCTACACCTTC
TRBD1 NA TRBJ1-3 TRBV18 CASSPRDRATAGAGYF TGTGCCAGCTCACCGCGGGACAGGGCTACGGCAGGTGCCGGCTATTTT
NA NA TRBJ2-5 TRBV6-2/TRBV6-3 CASSYSPETQYF TGTGCCAGCAGTTACTCGCCCGAGACCCAGTACTTC
NA once TRBJ1-5 TRBV19 CASSVRERQPQHF TGTGCCAGTAGCGTCAGGGAGCGACAGCCCCAGCATTTT
TRBD1 NA TRBJ1-2 TRBV4-1 CASSHATGGAIGYTF TGCGCCAGCAGCCATGCGACAGGGGGCGCGATTGGCTACACCTTC
NA NA TRBJ1-4 TRBV19 CASRTRHVSLSTNEKLFF TGTGCCAGTAGGACCAGGCACGTCAGCCTATCAACTAATGAAAAACTGTTTTTT
NA NA TRBJ1-1 TRBV10-2 CASSVGGWDTEAFF TGCGCCAGCAGTGTAGGGGGATGGGACACTGAAGCTTTCTTT
NA NA TRBJ2-1 TRBV3-1/TRBV3-2 CASSQSRDGPDNEQFF TGTGCCAGCAGCCAGTCCCGGGACGGACCTGACAATGAGCAGTTCTTC
TRBD1 NA TRBJ1-1 TRBV4-2 CASSQAPQGSRWTEAFF TGTGCCAGCAGCCAAGCCCCACAGGGGTCCCGTTGGACTGAAGCTTTCTTT
NA NA TRBJ1-5 TRBV5-1 CASSLGGNNQPQHF TGCGCCAGCAGCTTGGGGGGGAACAATCAGCCCCAGCATTTT
NA once TRBJ1-3 TRBV28 CASSLLGLGNTIYF TGTGCCAGCAGTTTGTTAGGGTTGGGGAACACCATATATTTT
NA NA TRBJ1-2 TRBV4-2 CASSQETQLPLYGYTF TGTGCCAGCAGCCAAGAGACCCAGCTCCCTCTCTATGGCTACACCTTC
NA NA TRBJ2-7 TRBV7-2 CASSLGITSYEQYF TGTGCCAGCAGCTTAGGGATCACTTCCTACGAGCAGTACTTC
NA NA TRBJ1-2 TRBV5-5 CASSLVTGEGYTF TGTGCCAGCAGCTTGGTGACAGGCGAAGGCTACACCTTC
NA NA TRBJ2-7 TRBV7-2 CASSRDHSYEQYF TGTGCCAGCAGCCGGGACCACTCCTACGAGCAGTACTTC
NA NA TRBJ1-5 TRBV25-1 CASSELGDGVQHF TGTGCCAGCAGCGAGCTGGGGGATGGGGTCCAGCATTTT
TRBD2 few TRBJ2-3 TRBV6-4 CASSDSSGGADTQYF TGTGCCAGCAGTGACTCGAGCGGGGGGGCAGATACGCAGTATTTT
TRBD1 NA TRBJ1-6 TRBV6-6 CASSSARQGGNSPLHF TGTGCCAGCAGTTCGGCCCGACAGGGAGGGAATTCACCCCTCCACTTT
TRBD2 NA TRBJ2-3 TRBV5-1 CASSLGLAGGPLSTDTQYF TGCGCCAGCAGCTTGGGGCTAGCGGGGGGCCCCCTTAGCACAGATACGCAGTATTTT
TRBD2 NA TRBJ2-2 TRBV30 CACSTSGPGELFF TGTGCCTGTTCGACTAGCGGGCCCGGGGAGCTGTTTTTT
TRBD2 NA TRBJ2-7 TRBV5-1 CASSTGTIEQYF TGCGCCAGCAGCACCGGGACTATTGAGCAGTACTTC
TRBD2 few TRBJ2-1 TRBV5-1 CASSSAGGINEQFF TGCGCCAGCAGCTCAGCGGGAGGGATAAATGAGCAGTTCTTC
NA NA TRBJ1-1 TRBV29-1 CSVASKGSVNTEAFF TGCAGCGTTGCTTCTAAGGGAAGTGTGAACACTGAAGCTTTCTTT
NA NA TRBJ1-2 TRBV11-2 CASSSRYSYTF TGTGCCAGCAGCTCCCGGTATAGCTACACCTTC
TRBD1 once TRBJ2-3 TRBV7-3 CASSPDRWGDTQYF TGTGCCAGCAGCCCGGACAGGTGGGGGGATACGCAGTATTTT
NA NA TRBJ2-5 TRBV18 CASSPGQQETQYF TGTGCCAGCTCACCGGGCCAGCAAGAGACCCAGTACTTC
NA NA TRBJ2-7 TRBV27 CASSLYGGANYEQYF TGTGCCAGCAGTTTATACGGAGGAGCAAACTACGAGCAGTACTTC
TRBD1 few TRBJ1-6 TRBV7-2 CASSLALRTGGGPLHF TGTGCCAGCAGCTTAGCGCTGAGGACAGGGGGGGGACCCCTCCACTTT
TRBD1 NA TRBJ2-7 TRBV11-2 CASSFGQDQFYEQYF TGTGCCAGCAGCTTCGGACAGGACCAGTTCTACGAGCAGTACTTC